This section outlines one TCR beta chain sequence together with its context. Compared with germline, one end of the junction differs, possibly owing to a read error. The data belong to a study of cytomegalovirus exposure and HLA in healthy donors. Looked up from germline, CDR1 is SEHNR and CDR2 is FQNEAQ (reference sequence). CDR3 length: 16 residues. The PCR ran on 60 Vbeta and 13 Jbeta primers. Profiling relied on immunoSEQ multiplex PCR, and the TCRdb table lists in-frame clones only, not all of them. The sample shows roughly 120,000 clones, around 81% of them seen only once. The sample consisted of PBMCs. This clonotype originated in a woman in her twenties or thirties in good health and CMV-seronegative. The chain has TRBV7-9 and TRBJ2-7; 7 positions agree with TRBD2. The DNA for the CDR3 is TGTTCCAGCAGCCCGTTGGGCGGGAGTACCGCCTACGAGCAGTACTTC. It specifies CSSSPLGGSTAYEQYF.